Sequencing of this T cell receptor beta chain was carried out in a study of shared clonotypes between healthy human individuals. Study in general: A couple of women and a few men aged 18 to 49 made up the donors.

With 2 bases removed from V and 4 bases from J, the gap between germline ends came to 12 bases. The CDR3 contains 14 residues. Germline V gene lookup returns CDR1 MNHEY and CDR2 SMNVEV (reference sequence). The naive CD8 subset, CD45RO-negative cells positively selected for CCR7, excluded terminally differentiated effector memory CD45RA+ cells. Profiled with immunoSEQ multiplex PCR; TCRdb holds only in-frame clones, not every one. The sample comprises about 2.2 million clones, approximately 94% of which are singletons, and over 1.5% rests with the top ten. A remark on this clone: The same CDR3 arises from other DNA sequences in this sample as well.

This TCR was recovered from a man in his late teens or twenties in good health. Some clones in this sample may be carry-over from other donors' samples. This chain joins TRBV27 and TRBJ2-7, with a weak D call TRBD1 (6 bases). The specimen was naive CD8+ T cells from PBMCs. The CDR3 DNA follows: TGTGCCAGCAGTTTAATAGGGGGATCGTACGAGCAGTACTTC. It codes for CASSLIGGSYEQYF.